What follows are 5 T cell receptor beta chains derived from one specimen sequenced in a study of CD8+ T cells in alopecia areata. The authors extracted RNA and reverse transcribed it into cDNA as the sequencing template. Only in-frame clones appear in the TCRdb table, and some are missing; sequencing was by immunoSEQ multiplex PCR. The sample consists of roughly 150,000 clones, 50% to 60% of them appearing once. Sequencing input: CD4+ T cells sorted from blood. Receptors were obtained from a human donor in good health.

The V and J genes are TRBV5-1 and TRBJ2-1, with D possibly TRBD2 on 5 matching bases. V lost 4 bases to trimming and J lost 1 base, with 12 bases between them. This CDR3 region has 15 residues. Germline CDR1 SGHRS, CDR2 YFSETQ. The CDR3 nucleotides read TGCGCCAGCAGCCCTGAGGGCCGTTCCTACAATGAGCAGTTCTTC. Protein: CASSPEGRSYNEQFF.

This rearrangement joins TRBV7-3 to TRBJ2-1; D call uncertain. From germline, CDR1 is SGHTA and CDR2 FQGTGA. The V gene lost 4 bases and the J gene lost 3 bases, with 7 bases spanning the gap. The CDR3 spans 13 residues. CDR3 sequence (DNA): TGTGCCAGCAGCTCCGCCCTCTACAATGAGCAGTTCTTC. Encoded protein: CASSSALYNEQFF.

The rearrangement uses TRBV14 and TRBJ2-5; 7 nucleotides align to TRBD2. From germline, CDR1 is SGHDN and CDR2 FVKESK. V trimming: 5 bases; J trimming: 6 bases; junction bases outside the gene matches: 9. The CDR3 consists of 14 residues. In DNA form, the CDR3 reads TGTGCCAGCAGCTGGGGACGGGGGGTGAAGACCCAGTACTTC. This gives the protein CASSWGRGVKTQYF.

This clone was counted between two and nine times. The rearrangement joins TRBV29-1 to TRBJ2-5; D not resolved. Germline CDR1 reads SQVTM; CDR2 reads ANQGSEA. CDR3 size: 9 residues. Trimming took off 4 bases at V and 7 bases at J, with 4 bases between the two ends. CDR3 in amino acids: CSVGGTQYF. The CDR3 bases are TGCAGCGTTGGAGGGACCCAGTACTTC.

This rearrangement joins TRBV5-6 to TRBJ2-3, with D uncertain. Per germline, CDR1 SGHDT and CDR2 YYEEEE. The V gene lost 0 bases and the J gene lost 0 bases, with 2 bases spanning the gap. The CDR3 is 13 residues long. The DNA for the CDR3 is TGTGCCAGCAGCTTGGCCAGCACAGATACGCAGTATTTT. Its protein is CASSLASTDTQYF.